The next 17 T cell receptor beta chains were all read from a single sample in a study of T-cell reconstitution after alpha-beta-depleted transplantation in children. Unique molecular identifiers were incorporated during preparation of the TCRbeta library. TCRdb recomputed calls from the PCR reads with MiXCR, one row per CDR3 protein. The top ten clones hold approximately 0.8% of a sample with approximately 630,000 distinct CDR3 sequences, about an eighth of them seen once. The specimen was PBMCs, collected before TCRalphabeta/CD19-depleted stem cell transplant. All receptors derive from a girl aged 2 to 9 with congenital amegakaryocytic thrombocytopenia, due to receive a stem cell transplant.

The J gene is TRBJ2-5, the V gene TRBV5-1; D ambiguous. CDR1 and CDR2 (germline): SGHRS, YFSETQ. V was pared by 5 bases and J by 10 bases, with 12 bases between. The CDR3 sequence is 11 residues long. The CDR3 region is CASRAGWDQYF. The CDR3 region has the DNA TGCGCCAGCAGAGCCGGATGGGACCAGTACTTC.

This clonotype appeared a few times. The chain recombines TRBV4-2 with TRBJ2-1; 8 positions agree with TRBD2. The J segment lost 7 bases and the V segment lost 0 bases, leaving 5 bases of the junction unmatched. The CDR3 is made up of 15 amino acids. Germline CDR1 and CDR2: LGHNA and YNFKEQ. As DNA, the CDR3 is TGTGCCAGCAGCCAAGACCCTCGGGAGGGAAATGAGCAGTTCTTC. It codes for CASSQDPREGNEQFF.

The chain uses TRBV7-9 and TRBJ1-2, with D possibly being TRBD1 (6 bases). The germline V gene has CDR1 SEHNR and CDR2 FQNEAQ (reference sequence). Deletions cut 2 bases from V and 4 bases from J, with 17 bases between. The CDR3 has 16 residues. The CDR3: CASSLFRGRAPYGYTF. The DNA of the CDR3 is TGTGCCAGCAGCTTATTCAGGGGCCGCGCGCCCTATGGCTACACCTTC.

This chain links TRBV25-1 with TRBJ2-1; no reliable D call. The CDR3 consists of 14 residues. Trimming left V 8 bases short and J 3 bases short, with 14 bases between. Per germline, CDR1 MGHDK and CDR2 SYGVNS. Written as DNA, the CDR3 is TGTGCCAGCGGCCATAACATCAACTACAATGAGCAGTTCTTC. Translating it yields CASGHNINYNEQFF.

This clonotype was recorded many times. This rearrangement joins TRBV29-1 to TRBJ2-5, with D perhaps being TRBD1 or TRBD2 (5 bases each). The CDR3 runs 10 residues. The germline V gene has CDR1 SQVTM and CDR2 ANQGSEA. The germline V and J ends were trimmed by 7 bases and 10 bases, with 13 bases remaining between them. CDR3 nucleotide sequence: TGCAGCGCCGTACGGGGACGCCAGTACTTC. Its protein product is CSAVRGRQYF.

This clonotype showed up many times. This chain links TRBV20-1 with TRBJ2-2; D possibly corresponds to TRBD2 (5 bases). Per the germline V gene, CDR1 is DFQATT and CDR2 is SNEGSKA (reference sequence). The ends were cut back, 4 bases at V and 1 base at J, with 19 bases in the middle. The CDR3 spans 17 residues. In nucleotides, the CDR3 is TGCAGTGCTACGAGACCTGGTGGCGGACTGAACACCGGGGAGCTGTTTTTT. Amino acid sequence: CSATRPGGGLNTGELFF.

CDR3 protein: CASSSAINYRGYSYEQYF. In DNA form, the CDR3 reads TGTGCCAGCAGCTCTGCGATCAATTACAGGGGGTATTCCTACGAGCAGTACTTC. V usage is TRBV5-5 and J usage is TRBJ2-7; TRBD1 agrees at 8 bases. Trimming took 3 bases from V and 1 from J; bases not matched to a gene: 15. Germline CDR1 is SGHKS and CDR2 is YYEKEE (reference sequence). The CDR3 covers 18 residues.

The V gene is TRBV7-3, the J gene TRBJ2-1; a weak D match, TRBD2 (7 bases). Trimming cost V 1 base and J 3 bases, with 31 bases left between them. This CDR3 comprises 22 residues. Germline-derived CDR1 and CDR2 are SGHTA and FQGTGA. The CDR3 loop reads CASSLRLASGPPGGLNYNEQFF. CDR3 bases: TGTGCCAGCAGCTTAAGATTGGCTAGCGGACCCCCGGGGGGCCTAAACTACAATGAGCAGTTCTTC.

This sequence joins TRBV6-1 and TRBJ2-7; D may be TRBD1 (5 bases). Germline loops: CDR1 MNHNS, CDR2 SASEGT. Trimming took 6 bases from V and 6 from J, leaving 18 bases between them. CDR3 length: 14 amino acids. CDR3 nucleotide sequence: TGTGCCAGCAGCTCCGGACATCCTACGGGCGAGCAGTACTTC. Translating it yields CASSSGHPTGEQYF.

This clonotype has ten or more counts. V gene TRBV4-1 combines with J gene TRBJ2-7, with 11 bases identical to TRBD2. CDR3 size: 15 residues. V gave up 5 bases and J gave up 0 bases; unmatched junction bases: 3. Germline CDR1 reads MGHRA; CDR2 reads YSYEKL. The DNA for the CDR3 is TGCGCCAGCAGCGCTACTAGCGGGAGCTCCTACGAGCAGTACTTC. Translation gives CASSATSGSSYEQYF.

In its sample, this clonotype was seen a few times. The chain joins TRBV20-1 to TRBJ2-2; no definite D call. V shed 0 bases and J shed 1 base, with 9 bases lying between them. CDR3 length equals 15 residues. Germline assignment: CDR1 DFQATT and CDR2 SNEGSKA (reference sequence). DNA of the CDR3: TGCAGTGCTAGAGATCCGCGGCTGAACACCGGGGAGCTGTTTTTT. Protein: CSARDPRLNTGELFF.

Ten or more counts support this clonotype. The chain recombines TRBV12-3 or TRBV12-4 with TRBJ2-3; 9 bases are shared with TRBD2. With 7 bases clipped from V and 3 bases from J, the junction kept 5 bases outside the gene matches. The CDR3 sequence is 14 residues long. The DNA of the CDR3 is TGTGCCAGCAATCCGGGACTAGCAACAGATACGCAGTATTTT. Protein: CASNPGLATDTQYF.

This clonotype has only a few counts. The rearrangement joins TRBV7-9 to TRBJ2-1; D remains ambiguous. CDR3 length: 13 amino acids. V was pared by 5 bases and J by 5 bases, with 10 bases between. CDR1 and CDR2 (germline): SEHNR, FQNEAQ (reference sequence). DNA for the CDR3: TGTGCCAGCAGCCCCCCGATGAACAATGAGCAGTTCTTC. It is translated as CASSPPMNNEQFF.

There are a few counts of this clonotype. This sequence joins TRBV7-6 and TRBJ2-3, with 11 bases lining up with TRBD1. Germline loops: CDR1 SGHVS, CDR2 FNYEAQ. The junction had 10 bases not matched to a gene; V was cut back by 5 bases and J by 0 bases. The CDR3 sequence is 18 residues long. The CDR3 loop is CASSRTGGPPLSTDTQYF. The CDR3 nucleotides read TGTGCCAGCAGCCGGACAGGGGGCCCTCCTCTTAGCACAGATACGCAGTATTTT.

The chain recombines TRBV3-1 with TRBJ2-5; D not resolved. There are 15 residues in the CDR3. V lost 11 bases, J lost 2 bases, and 21 bases lay in between. Germline values: CDR1 LGHDT, CDR2 YNNKEL (reference sequence). For the CDR3, the DNA is TGTGCCTGCTCCCAGGCCGTATTCGAACAAGAGACCCAGTACTTC. Its protein is CACSQAVFEQETQYF.

This chain joins TRBV2 and TRBJ1-2; 8 bases match TRBD1. The germline V gene has CDR1 SNHLY and CDR2 FYNNEI. V dropped 4 bases and J dropped 10; count of bases not matched to a gene: 8. The CDR3 has 13 amino acids. The CDR3 is CASSALDRDDYTF. Written as DNA, the CDR3 is TGTGCCAGCAGTGCCCTGGACAGGGATGACTACACCTTC.

V gene TRBV18 combines with J gene TRBJ2-2; TRBD2 aligns across 8 bases. The V segment lost 0 bases and the J segment 7 bases; nucleotides outside the gene matches: 4. Looked up from germline, CDR1 is KGHSH and CDR2 is LQKENI. CDR3 size: 15 residues. The DNA for the CDR3 is TGTGCCAGCTCACCACCTAGCGGGATGAACGGGGAGCTGTTTTTT. Translation: CASSPPSGMNGELFF.